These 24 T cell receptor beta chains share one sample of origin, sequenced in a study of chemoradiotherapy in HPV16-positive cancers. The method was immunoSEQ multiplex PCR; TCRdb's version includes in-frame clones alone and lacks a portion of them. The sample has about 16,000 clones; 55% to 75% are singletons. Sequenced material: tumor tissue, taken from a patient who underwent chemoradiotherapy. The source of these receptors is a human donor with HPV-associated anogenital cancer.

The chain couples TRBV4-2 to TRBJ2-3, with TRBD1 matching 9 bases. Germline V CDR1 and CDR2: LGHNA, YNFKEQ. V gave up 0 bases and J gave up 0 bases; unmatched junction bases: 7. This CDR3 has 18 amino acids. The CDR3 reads CASSQDLGQGTSTDTQYF. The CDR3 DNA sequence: TGTGCCAGCAGCCAAGATCTTGGACAGGGGACCAGCACAGATACGCAGTATTTT.

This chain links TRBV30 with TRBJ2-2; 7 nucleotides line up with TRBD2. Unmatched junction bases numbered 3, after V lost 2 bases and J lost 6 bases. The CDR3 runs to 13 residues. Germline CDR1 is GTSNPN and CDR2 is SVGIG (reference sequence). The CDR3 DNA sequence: TGTGCCTGGAGTTTTGGGGGGGCCGGGGAGCTGTTTTTT. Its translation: CAWSFGGAGELFF.

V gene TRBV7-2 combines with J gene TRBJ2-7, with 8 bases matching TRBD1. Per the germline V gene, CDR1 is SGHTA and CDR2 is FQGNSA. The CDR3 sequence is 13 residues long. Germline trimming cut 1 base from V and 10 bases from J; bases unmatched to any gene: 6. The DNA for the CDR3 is TGTGCCAGCAGCTTAGGGGCAGGGGGCGTCCAGTACTTC. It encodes CASSLGAGGVQYF. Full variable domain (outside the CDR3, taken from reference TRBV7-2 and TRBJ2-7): GAGVSQSPSNKVTEKGKDVELRCDPISGHTALYWYRQSLGQGLEFLIYFQGNSAPDKSGLPSDRFSAERTGGSVSTLTIQRTQQEDSAVYLCASSLGAGGVQYFGPGTRLTVT.

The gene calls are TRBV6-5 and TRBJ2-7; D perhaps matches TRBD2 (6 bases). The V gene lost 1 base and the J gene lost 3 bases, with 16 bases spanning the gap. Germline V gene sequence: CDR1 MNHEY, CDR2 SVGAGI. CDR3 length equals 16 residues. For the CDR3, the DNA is TGTGCCAGCAGTTACTTGCCGGGGACTGGAAGCTACGAGCAGTACTTC. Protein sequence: CASSYLPGTGSYEQYF.

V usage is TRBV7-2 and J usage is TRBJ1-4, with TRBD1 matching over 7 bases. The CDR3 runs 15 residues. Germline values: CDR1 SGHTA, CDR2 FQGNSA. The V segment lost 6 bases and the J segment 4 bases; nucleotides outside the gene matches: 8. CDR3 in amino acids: CASRPGQSYNEKLFF. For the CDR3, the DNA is TGTGCCAGCAGACCGGGACAGTCCTATAATGAAAAACTGTTTTTT.

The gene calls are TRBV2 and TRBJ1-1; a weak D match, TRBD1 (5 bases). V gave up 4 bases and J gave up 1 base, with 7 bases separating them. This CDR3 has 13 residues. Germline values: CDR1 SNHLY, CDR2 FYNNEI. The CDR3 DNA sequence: TGTGCCAGCAGTGGACAGTGGAACACTGAAGCTTTCTTT. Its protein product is CASSGQWNTEAFF.

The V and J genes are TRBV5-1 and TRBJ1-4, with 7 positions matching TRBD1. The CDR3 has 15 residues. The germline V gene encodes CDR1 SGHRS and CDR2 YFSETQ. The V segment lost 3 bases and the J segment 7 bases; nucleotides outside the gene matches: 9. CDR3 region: CASSSGDSRSEKLFF. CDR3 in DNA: TGCGCCAGCAGCTCCGGGGACAGCCGGAGTGAAAAACTGTTTTTT.

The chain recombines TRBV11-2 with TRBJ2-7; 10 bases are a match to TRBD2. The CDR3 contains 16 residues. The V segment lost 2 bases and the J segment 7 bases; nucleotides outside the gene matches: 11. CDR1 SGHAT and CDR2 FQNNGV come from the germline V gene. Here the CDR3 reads CASSLPSAGGSREQYF. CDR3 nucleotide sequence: TGTGCCAGCAGCTTACCTTCAGCGGGAGGGTCAAGGGAGCAGTACTTC.

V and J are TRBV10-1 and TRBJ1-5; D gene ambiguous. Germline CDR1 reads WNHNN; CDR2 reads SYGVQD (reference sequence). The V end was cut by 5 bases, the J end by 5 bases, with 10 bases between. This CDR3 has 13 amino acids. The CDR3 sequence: CASSYSGDQPQHF. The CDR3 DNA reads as TGCGCCAGCAGTTATTCGGGAGATCAGCCCCAGCATTTT.

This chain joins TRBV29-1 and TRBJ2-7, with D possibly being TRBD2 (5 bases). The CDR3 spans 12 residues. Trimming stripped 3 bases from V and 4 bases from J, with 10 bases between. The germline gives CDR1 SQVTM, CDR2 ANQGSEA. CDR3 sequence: CSVDGPGYEQYF. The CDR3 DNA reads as TGCAGCGTTGATGGACCGGGGTACGAGCAGTACTTC.

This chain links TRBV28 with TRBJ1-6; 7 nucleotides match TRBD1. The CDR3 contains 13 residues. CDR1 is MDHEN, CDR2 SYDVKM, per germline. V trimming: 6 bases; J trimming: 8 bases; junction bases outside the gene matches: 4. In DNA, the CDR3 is TGTGCCAGCAGACCACAGGGGCATTCACCCCTCCACTTT. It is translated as CASRPQGHSPLHF. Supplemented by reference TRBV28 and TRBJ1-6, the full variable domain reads DVKVTQSSRYLVKRTGEKVFLECVQDMDHENMFWYRQDPGLGLRLIYFSYDVKMKEKGDIPEGYSVSREKKERFSLILESASTNQTSMYLCASRPQGHSPLHFGNGTRLTVT.

The CDR3 sequence is CASSPGTGSGSGGYTF. In DNA form, the CDR3 reads TGTGCCAGCAGCCCCGGGACAGGGAGTGGGTCGGGAGGCTACACCTTC. V is TRBV7-9 and J is TRBJ1-2; 9 nucleotides align to TRBD1. The CDR3 is 16 residues long. From germline, CDR1 is SEHNR and CDR2 FQNEAQ (reference sequence). J gave up 8 bases and V 5 bases, and 15 bases lay outside the gene matches.

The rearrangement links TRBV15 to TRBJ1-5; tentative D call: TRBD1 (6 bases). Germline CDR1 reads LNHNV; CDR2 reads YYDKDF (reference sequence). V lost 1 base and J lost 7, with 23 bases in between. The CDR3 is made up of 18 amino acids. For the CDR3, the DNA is TGTGCCACCAGCAGAGGTTTACCGGGGGCGCAGAATGACCAGCCCCAGCATTTT. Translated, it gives CATSRGLPGAQNDQPQHF. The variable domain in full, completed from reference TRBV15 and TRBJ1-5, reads DAMVIQNPRYQVTQFGKPVTLSCSQTLNHNVMYWYQQKSSQAPKLLFHYYDKDFNNEADTPDNFQSRRPNTSFCFLDIRSPGLGDTAMYLCATSRGLPGAQNDQPQHFGDGTRLSIL.

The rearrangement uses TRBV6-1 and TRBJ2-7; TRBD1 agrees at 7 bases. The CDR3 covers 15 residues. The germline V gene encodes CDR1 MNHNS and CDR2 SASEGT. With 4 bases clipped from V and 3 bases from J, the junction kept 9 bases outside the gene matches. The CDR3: CASSGATGLGYEQYF. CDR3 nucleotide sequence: TGTGCCAGCAGTGGAGCGACAGGGCTAGGCTACGAGCAGTACTTC.

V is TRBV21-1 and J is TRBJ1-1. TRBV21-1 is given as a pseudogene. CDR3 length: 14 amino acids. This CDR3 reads CASTSDRGYTEAFF. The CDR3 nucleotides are TGTGCCAGCACTAGTGACAGAGGGTACACTGAAGCTTTCTTT.

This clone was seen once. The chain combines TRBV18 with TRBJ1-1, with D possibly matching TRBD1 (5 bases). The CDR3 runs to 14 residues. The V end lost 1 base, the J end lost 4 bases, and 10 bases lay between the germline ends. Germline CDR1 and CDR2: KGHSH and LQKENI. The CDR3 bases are TGTGCCAGCTCACCACGGGAGGGGTTCACTGAAGCTTTCTTT. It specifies CASSPREGFTEAFF. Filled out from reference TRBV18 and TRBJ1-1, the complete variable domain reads NAGVMQNPRHLVRRRGQEARLRCSPMKGHSHVYWYRQLPEEGLKFMVYLQKENIIDESGMPKERFSAEFPKEGPSILRIQQVVRGDSAAYFCASSPREGFTEAFFGQGTRLTVV.

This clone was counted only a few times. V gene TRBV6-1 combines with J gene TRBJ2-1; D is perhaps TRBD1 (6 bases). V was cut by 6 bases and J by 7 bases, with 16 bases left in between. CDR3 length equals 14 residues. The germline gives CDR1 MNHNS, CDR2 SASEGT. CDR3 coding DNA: TGTGCCAGCAGCATATCATATACAGGGAATGAGCAGTTCTTC. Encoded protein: CASSISYTGNEQFF.

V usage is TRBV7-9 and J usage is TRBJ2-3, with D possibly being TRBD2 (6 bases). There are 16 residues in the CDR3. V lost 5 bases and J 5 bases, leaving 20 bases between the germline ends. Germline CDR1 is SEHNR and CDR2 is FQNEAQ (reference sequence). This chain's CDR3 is CASSLGYGGRGDTQYF. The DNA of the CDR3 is TGTGCCAGCAGCCTGGGGTACGGCGGGCGGGGAGATACGCAGTATTTT.

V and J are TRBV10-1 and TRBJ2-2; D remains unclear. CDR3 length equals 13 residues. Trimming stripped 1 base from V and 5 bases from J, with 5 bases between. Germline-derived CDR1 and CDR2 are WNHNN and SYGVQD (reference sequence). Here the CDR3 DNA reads TGCGCCAGCAGTGAGTTCGGAACCGGGGAGCTGTTTTTT. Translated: CASSEFGTGELFF.

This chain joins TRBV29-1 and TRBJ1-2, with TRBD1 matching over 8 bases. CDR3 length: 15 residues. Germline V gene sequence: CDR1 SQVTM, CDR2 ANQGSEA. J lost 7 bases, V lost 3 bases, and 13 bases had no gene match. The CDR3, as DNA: TGCAGCGTTGATCCCACGACAGGGGCGGTGGGTGGCTACACCTTC. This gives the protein CSVDPTTGAVGGYTF.

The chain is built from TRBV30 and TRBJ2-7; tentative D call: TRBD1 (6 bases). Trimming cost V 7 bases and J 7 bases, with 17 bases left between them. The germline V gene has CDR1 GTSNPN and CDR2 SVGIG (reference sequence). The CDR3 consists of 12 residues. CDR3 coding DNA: TGTGCCTTGGACAGTGCGGCGTGGGAGCAGTACTTC. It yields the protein CALDSAAWEQYF.

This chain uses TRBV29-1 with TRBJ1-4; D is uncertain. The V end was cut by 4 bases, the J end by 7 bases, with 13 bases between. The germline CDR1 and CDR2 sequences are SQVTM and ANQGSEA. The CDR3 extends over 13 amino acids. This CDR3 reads CSVGAAVSEKLFF. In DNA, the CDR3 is TGCAGCGTTGGGGCTGCGGTTAGTGAAAAACTGTTTTTT.

In DNA, the CDR3 is TGTGCCAGCAGCTTACAGACAGCATCCTACGAGCAGTACTTC. It yields the protein CASSLQTASYEQYF. J is TRBJ2-7 and V is TRBV11-1; D may be TRBD1 (5 bases). The V and J ends lost 2 bases and 1 base respectively, with 9 bases between them. Germline V gene lookup returns CDR1 SGHAT and CDR2 FQDESV (reference sequence). This CDR3 region has 14 residues.

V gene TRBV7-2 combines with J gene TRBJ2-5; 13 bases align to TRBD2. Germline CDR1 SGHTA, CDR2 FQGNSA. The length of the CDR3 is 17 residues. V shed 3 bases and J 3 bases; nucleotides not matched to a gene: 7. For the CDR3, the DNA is TGTGCCAGCAGCTTGCCGACTAGCGGGAGGTGGAAAGAGACCCAGTACTTC. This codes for CASSLPTSGRWKETQYF.